This record covers a single T cell receptor (beta chain). The sample belongs to a study of blood T cell repertoires in COVID-19. Study-level information: The origin of the acute and convalescent COVID-19 samples was the United States, Italy and Spain. PBMCs, B-cell-depleted T cells, or T cells provided the cDNA or gDNA that made up the material.

Some clones are missing from TCRdb's copy, which holds only in-frame ones; the method was immunoSEQ multiplex PCR. The data show around 170,000 clones, with roughly 75% seen just once and around 7% held by the top ten. In germline, CDR1 is LGHDT, CDR2 YNNKEL (reference sequence). The CDR3 length is 14 residues. V lost 1 base and J lost 5, with 9 bases in between. V gene TRBV3-1 (or the pseudogene TRBV3-2) combines with J gene TRBJ2-1; D is unresolved. This clonotype was sampled from a man aged 65-85 years with active or convalescent COVID-19. The sequenced sample was peripheral blood. This CDR3 reads CASSQVVSDNEQFF. The CDR3 DNA reads TGTGCCAGCAGCCAAGTAGTTTCGGACAATGAGCAGTTCTTC.